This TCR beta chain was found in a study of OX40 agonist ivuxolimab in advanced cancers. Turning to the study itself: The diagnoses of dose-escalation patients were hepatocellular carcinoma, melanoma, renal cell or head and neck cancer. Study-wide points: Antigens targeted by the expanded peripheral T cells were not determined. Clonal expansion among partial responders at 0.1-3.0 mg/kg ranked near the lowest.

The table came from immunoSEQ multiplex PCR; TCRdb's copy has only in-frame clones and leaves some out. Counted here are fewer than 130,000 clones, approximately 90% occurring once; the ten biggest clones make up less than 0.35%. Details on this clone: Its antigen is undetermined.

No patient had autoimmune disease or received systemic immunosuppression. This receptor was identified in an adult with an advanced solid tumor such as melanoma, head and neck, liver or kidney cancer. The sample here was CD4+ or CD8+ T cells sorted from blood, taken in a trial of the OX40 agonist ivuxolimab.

CDR3 region: CASSSDRRFYEQYF. The CDR3 DNA reads TGCGCCAGCAGCTCGGACAGGCGATTCTACGAGCAGTACTTC. The V gene is TRBV5-1, the J gene TRBJ2-7; 7 bases fit TRBD1. This CDR3 contains 14 residues. Trimming removed 3 bases from V and 3 bases from J; junction bases left unmatched: 6. Germline V gene data show CDR1 as SGHRS and CDR2 as YFSETQ. The whole variable domain, remainder taken from reference TRBV5-1 and TRBJ2-7, is KAGVTQTPRYLIKTRGQQVTLSCSPISGHRSVSWYQQTPGQGLQFLFEYFSETQRNKGNFPGRFSGRQFSNSRSEMNVSTLELGDSALYLCASSSDRRFYEQYFGPGTRLTVT.